This entry concerns a single T cell receptor beta chain. The data are from a study of blood T cell repertoires in COVID-19. Study summary: Sites across the United States, Italy and Spain contributed samples from acute and convalescent COVID-19.

Assay used: immunoSEQ multiplex PCR; TCRdb lists only in-frame clones, some missing. The sample has about 230,000 clones; 85% to 90% are singletons. The CDR3 covers 14 residues. In germline, CDR1 is LNHNV, CDR2 YYDKDF (reference sequence). The V end lost 3 bases, the J end lost 8 bases, and 14 bases lay between the germline ends. The rearrangement uses TRBV15 and TRBJ2-1, with a weak D call TRBD2 (7 bases). The specimen was peripheral blood. The origin of this receptor is a man between 50 and 59 years old with COVID-19, enrolled during active disease. CDR3 loop: CATSSGGRTDEQFF. As DNA, the CDR3 is TGTGCCACCAGCAGCGGGGGGCGAACAGATGAGCAGTTCTTC.